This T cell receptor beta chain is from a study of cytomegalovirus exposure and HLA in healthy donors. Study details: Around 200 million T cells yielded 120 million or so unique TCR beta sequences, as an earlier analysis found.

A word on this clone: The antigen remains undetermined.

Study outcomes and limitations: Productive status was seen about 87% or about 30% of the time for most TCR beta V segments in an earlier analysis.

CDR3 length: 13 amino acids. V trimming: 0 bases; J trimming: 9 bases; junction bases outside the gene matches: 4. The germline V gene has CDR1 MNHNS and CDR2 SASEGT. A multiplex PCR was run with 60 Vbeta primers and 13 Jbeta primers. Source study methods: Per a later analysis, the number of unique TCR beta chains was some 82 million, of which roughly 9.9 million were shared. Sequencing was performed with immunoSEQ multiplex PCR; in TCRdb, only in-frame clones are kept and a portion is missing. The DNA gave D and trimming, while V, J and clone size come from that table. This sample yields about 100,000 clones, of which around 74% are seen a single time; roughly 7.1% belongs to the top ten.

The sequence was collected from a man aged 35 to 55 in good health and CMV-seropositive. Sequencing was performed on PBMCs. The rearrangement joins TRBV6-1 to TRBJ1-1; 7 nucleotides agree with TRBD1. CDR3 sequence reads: CASSEAGGKKAFF. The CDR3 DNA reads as TGTGCCAGCAGTGAAGCAGGGGGCAAGAAAGCTTTCTTT.